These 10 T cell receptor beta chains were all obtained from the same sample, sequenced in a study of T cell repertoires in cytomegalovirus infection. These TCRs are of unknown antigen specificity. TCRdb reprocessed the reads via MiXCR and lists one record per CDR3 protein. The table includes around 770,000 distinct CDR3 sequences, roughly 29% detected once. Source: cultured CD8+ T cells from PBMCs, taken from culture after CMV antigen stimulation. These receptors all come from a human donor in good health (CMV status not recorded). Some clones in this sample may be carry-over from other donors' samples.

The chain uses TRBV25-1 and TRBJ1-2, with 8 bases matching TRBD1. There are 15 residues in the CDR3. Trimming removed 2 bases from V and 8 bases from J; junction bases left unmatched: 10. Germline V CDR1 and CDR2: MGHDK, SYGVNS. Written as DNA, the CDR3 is TGTGCCAGCAGTGAACCCCGAAGGACAGGGTTAGGCTACACCTTC. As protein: CASSEPRRTGLGYTF.

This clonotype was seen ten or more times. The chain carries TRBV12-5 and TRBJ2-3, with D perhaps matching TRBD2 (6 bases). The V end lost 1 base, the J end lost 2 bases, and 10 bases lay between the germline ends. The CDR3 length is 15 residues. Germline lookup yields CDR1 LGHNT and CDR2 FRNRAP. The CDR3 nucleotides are TGTGCTAGTGGTTTGGGCGGGGCTTACACAGATACGCAGTATTTT. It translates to CASGLGGAYTDTQYF.

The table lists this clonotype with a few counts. The CDR3, as DNA: TGTGCCAGCAGTTTAGGCCAGACTAGCGGGCTTTACAATGAGCAGTTCTTC. This sequence encodes CASSLGQTSGLYNEQFF. This sequence joins TRBV27 and TRBJ2-1, with TRBD2 identical over 10 bases. CDR3 length: 17 residues. V lost 2 bases to trimming and J lost 4 bases; unmatched junction nucleotides: 8. Germline V gene lookup returns CDR1 MNHEY and CDR2 SMNVEV (reference sequence).

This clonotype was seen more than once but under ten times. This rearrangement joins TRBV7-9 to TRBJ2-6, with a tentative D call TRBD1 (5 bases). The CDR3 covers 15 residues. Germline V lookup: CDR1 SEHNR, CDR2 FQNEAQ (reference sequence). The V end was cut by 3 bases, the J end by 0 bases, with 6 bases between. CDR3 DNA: TGTGCCAGCAGCTTTCAGGGCTCTGGGGCCAACGTCCTGACTTTC. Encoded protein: CASSFQGSGANVLTF.

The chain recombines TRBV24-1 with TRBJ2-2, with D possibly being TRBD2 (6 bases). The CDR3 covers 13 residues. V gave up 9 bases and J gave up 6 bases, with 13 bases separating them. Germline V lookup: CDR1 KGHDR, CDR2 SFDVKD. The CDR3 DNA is TGTGCCACCGGTAAAGCGGGCTCCGGGGAGCTGTTTTTT. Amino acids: CATGKAGSGELFF.

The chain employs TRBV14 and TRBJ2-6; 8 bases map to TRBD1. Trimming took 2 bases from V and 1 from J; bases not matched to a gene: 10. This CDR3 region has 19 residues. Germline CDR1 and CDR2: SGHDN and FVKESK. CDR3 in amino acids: CASSQSSGTGISGANVLTF. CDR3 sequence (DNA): TGTGCCAGCAGCCAATCCTCTGGGACAGGAATATCTGGGGCCAACGTCCTGACTTTC.

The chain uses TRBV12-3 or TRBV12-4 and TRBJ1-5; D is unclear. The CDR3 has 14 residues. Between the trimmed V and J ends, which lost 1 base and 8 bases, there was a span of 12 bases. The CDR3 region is CASSLGGGWEPQHF. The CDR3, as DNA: TGTGCCAGCAGTTTAGGGGGTGGGTGGGAGCCCCAGCATTTT.

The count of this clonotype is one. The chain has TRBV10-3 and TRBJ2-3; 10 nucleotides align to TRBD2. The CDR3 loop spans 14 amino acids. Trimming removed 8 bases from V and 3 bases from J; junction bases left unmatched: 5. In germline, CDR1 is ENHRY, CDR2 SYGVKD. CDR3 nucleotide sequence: TGTGCCATCGGCGTACTAGCGGGGACAGATACGCAGTATTTT. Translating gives CAIGVLAGTDTQYF.

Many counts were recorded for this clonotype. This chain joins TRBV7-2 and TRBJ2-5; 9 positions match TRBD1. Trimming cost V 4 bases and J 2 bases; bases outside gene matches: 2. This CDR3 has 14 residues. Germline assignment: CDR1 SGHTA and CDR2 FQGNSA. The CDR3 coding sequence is TGTGCCAGCAGCTGGGGACAGGGACAAGAGACCCAGTACTTC. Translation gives CASSWGQGQETQYF.

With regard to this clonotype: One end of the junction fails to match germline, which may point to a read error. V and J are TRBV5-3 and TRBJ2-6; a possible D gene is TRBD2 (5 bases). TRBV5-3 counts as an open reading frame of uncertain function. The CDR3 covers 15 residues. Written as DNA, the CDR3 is TGTGCCAGCAGCTTGGGGAGCCTTGGGGCCAACGTCCTGACTTTC. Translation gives CASSLGSLGANVLTF.